A single sample is the source of the 14 T cell receptor beta chains below, sequenced in a study of blood T cell repertoires in COVID-19. Generated by immunoSEQ multiplex PCR, the TCRdb table keeps only in-frame clones and is missing some. Of about 150,000 clones in the sample, around 92% were seen once. Sequenced sample: peripheral blood. These receptor sequences come from a man aged 55-75 years with acute or convalescent COVID-19.

The J gene is TRBJ2-7, the V gene TRBV15; D unclear. This CDR3 contains 14 residues. Per germline, CDR1 LNHNV and CDR2 YYDKDF (reference sequence). The germline V and J ends were trimmed by 5 bases and 5 bases, with 16 bases remaining between them. The CDR3 region has the DNA TGTGCCACCAGCGTCCGGGTCCAAACTAACGAGCAGTACTTC. Its protein is CATSVRVQTNEQYF.

The rearrangement joins TRBV5-8 to TRBJ1-2, with 9 bases matching TRBD1. CDR1 is SGHTS, CDR2 YDEGEE, per germline. The CDR3 sequence is 14 residues long. J was trimmed by 6 bases and V by 4 bases; bases with no gene match: 7. The CDR3 loop reads CASSVRDRVHGYTF. CDR3 DNA sequence: TGTGCCAGCAGCGTCCGGGACAGGGTGCATGGCTACACCTTC.

There are many counts of this clone. The chain combines TRBV7-9 with TRBJ1-5; 7 bases fit TRBD1. V gave up 3 bases and J gave up 1 base; unmatched junction bases: 9. Germline loops: CDR1 SEHNR, CDR2 FQNEAQ (reference sequence). The CDR3 runs 17 residues. The CDR3 region has the DNA TGTGCCAGCAGCTTTGTCAGCAGGACAGGCAGCAATCAGCCCCAGCATTTT. Translation: CASSFVSRTGSNQPQHF.

The genes are TRBV7-2 and TRBJ1-5; D may be TRBD1 (5 bases). V lost 5 bases and J lost 2, with 13 bases in between. The germline CDR1 and CDR2 sequences are SGHTA and FQGNSA. This CDR3 comprises 15 residues. The CDR3 coding sequence is TGTGCCAGCAGCCCACGGCAACAGGGCAATCAGCCCCAGCATTTT. Translation: CASSPRQQGNQPQHF.

This clone appeared a single time. The chain combines TRBV19 with TRBJ2-7; 11 bases are a match to TRBD1. The CDR3 has 14 residues. Looked up from germline, CDR1 is LNHDA and CDR2 is SQIVND (reference sequence). V dropped 9 bases and J dropped 7; count of bases not matched to a gene: 11. The CDR3 is CASNIGTGGGEQYF. DNA for the CDR3: TGTGCCAGCAACATCGGGACAGGGGGAGGGGAGCAGTACTTC.

V and J are TRBV7-9 and TRBJ1-3, with D unclear. CDR1 and CDR2 from the germline V gene are SEHNR and FQNEAQ (reference sequence). Trimming left V 4 bases short and J 4 bases short, with 14 bases between. This CDR3 has 15 amino acids. Written as DNA, the CDR3 is TGTGCCAGCAGCTCGCAAAGGAGATCCGGAAACACCATATATTTT. It encodes CASSSQRRSGNTIYF.

In this sample, this clone turned up a few times. This sequence joins TRBV6-2 or TRBV6-3 and TRBJ2-1; possibly TRBD2 for D (5 bases). The CDR3 extends over 15 amino acids. The germline V and J ends were trimmed by 6 bases and 2 bases, with 14 bases remaining between them. Germline-derived CDR1 and CDR2 are MNHEY and SVGEGT. The CDR3 nucleotides are TGTGCCAGCAGCCCTCCCGGGATCCCCTACAATGAGCAGTTCTTC. Translated, it gives CASSPPGIPYNEQFF.

This chain joins TRBV15 and TRBJ1-2; D perhaps matches TRBD1 (5 bases). This CDR3 has 13 amino acids. The germline V gene encodes CDR1 LNHNV and CDR2 YYDKDF (reference sequence). Trimming stripped 6 bases from V and 8 bases from J, with 16 bases between. In DNA, the CDR3 is TGTGCCACCAGTACCCGGGACTTTGGGGGCTACACCTTC. It translates to CATSTRDFGGYTF.

The chain uses TRBV27 and TRBJ1-2; 8 bases map to TRBD1. CDR1 MNHEY and CDR2 SMNVEV come from the germline V gene (reference sequence). Trimming at V came to 3 bases and at J to 6 bases, leaving 9 bases not matched to a gene. The CDR3 covers 15 residues. The CDR3 DNA sequence: TGTGCCAGCAGTTTCTCCGGGACAGGTCCTCATGGCTACACCTTC. Translating gives CASSFSGTGPHGYTF.

V and J are TRBV6-5 and TRBJ1-5; TRBD1 matches at 8 bases. V shed 5 bases, J shed 2 bases, and the junction held 2 bases outside the gene matches. Germline CDR1 and CDR2: MNHEY and SVGAGI. The CDR3 loop spans 14 amino acids. The CDR3 region has the DNA TGTGCCAGCAGTATGACAGGGGGCAATCAGCCCCAGCATTTT. This codes for CASSMTGGNQPQHF.

V gene TRBV18 combines with J gene TRBJ2-7, with 7 bases matching TRBD2. Trimming removed 3 bases from V and 2 bases from J; junction bases left unmatched: 1. Germline V CDR1 and CDR2: KGHSH, LQKENI. This CDR3 comprises 13 residues. The CDR3 loop is CASSPAGAYEQYF. CDR3 nucleotide sequence: TGTGCCAGCTCACCGGCGGGGGCCTACGAGCAGTACTTC.

This chain links TRBV19 with TRBJ2-3; D may be TRBD2 (5 bases). Germline values: CDR1 LNHDA, CDR2 SQIVND (reference sequence). The CDR3 has 15 amino acids. V lost 1 base, J lost 2 bases, and 10 bases lay in between. The CDR3 region has the DNA TGTGCCAGTAGTATAGGAAGCGGACTCACAGATACGCAGTATTTT. Translation: CASSIGSGLTDTQYF.

The V gene is TRBV5-1, the J gene TRBJ1-3, with D maybe TRBD1 (5 bases). The CDR3 consists of 15 residues. Germline V gene lookup returns CDR1 SGHRS and CDR2 YFSETQ. V was cut by 4 bases and J by 4 bases, with 15 bases left in between. CDR3 bases: TGCGCCAGCAGCGGGGGGATTTCTTCGGGAAACACCATATATTTT. Its protein product is CASSGGISSGNTIYF.

The chain joins TRBV5-1 to TRBJ1-3, with a possible D match to TRBD1 (5 bases). The length of the CDR3 is 16 residues. The germline V gene encodes CDR1 SGHRS and CDR2 YFSETQ. Deletions cut 4 bases from V and 3 bases from J, with 17 bases between. CDR3: CASSPRTGTYGNTIYF. CDR3 coding DNA: TGCGCCAGCAGCCCCCGCACCGGGACTTATGGAAACACCATATATTTT.